Following are 31 T cell receptor beta chains from one sample sequenced in a study of cytomegalovirus exposure and HLA in healthy donors. The PCR ran on 60 Vbeta and 13 Jbeta primers. Assay used: immunoSEQ multiplex PCR; TCRdb lists only in-frame clones, some missing. The table has 100,000 to 150,000 clones, approximately 77% seen once. The sample consisted of PBMCs. The receptors derive from an older woman in good health and CMV-seronegative.

V gene TRBV27 combines with J gene TRBJ2-1, with D uncertain. The CDR3 length is 15 residues. The V gene lost 1 base and the J gene lost 5 bases, with 12 bases spanning the gap. Looked up from germline, CDR1 is MNHEY and CDR2 is SMNVEV (reference sequence). CDR3: CASSLFRQANNEQFF. CDR3 coding DNA: TGTGCCAGCAGTTTATTTAGGCAGGCGAACAATGAGCAGTTCTTC.

V usage is TRBV27 and J usage is TRBJ2-7; TRBD2 might be the D (6 bases). Germline lookup yields CDR1 MNHEY and CDR2 SMNVEV (reference sequence). The CDR3 has 15 residues. V lost 6 bases and J lost 2, with 17 bases in between. The CDR3 protein is CASRWGVGGPYEQYF. The CDR3 nucleotides are TGTGCCAGCAGGTGGGGGGTGGGGGGACCCTACGAGCAGTACTTC.

This chain's CDR3 is CAISDEGKETQYF. CDR3 DNA sequence: TGTGCCATCAGCGACGAGGGAAAAGAGACCCAGTACTTC. The rearrangement uses TRBV10-3 and TRBJ2-5; D possibly corresponds to TRBD2 (5 bases). The CDR3 extends over 13 amino acids. The germline V gene has CDR1 ENHRY and CDR2 SYGVKD. V was trimmed by 6 bases and J by 3 bases, leaving 11 bases between them.

The chain has TRBV4-1 and TRBJ1-3; 7 bases map to TRBD1. CDR3 size: 17 residues. The J segment lost 1 base and the V segment lost 0 bases, leaving 6 bases of the junction unmatched. Germline-derived CDR1 and CDR2 are MGHRA and YSYEKL. The CDR3 coding sequence is TGCGCCAGCAGCCAAGAAGGTAGGGGGCTGTCTGGAAACACCATATATTTT. Its translation is CASSQEGRGLSGNTIYF.

V usage is TRBV18 and J usage is TRBJ2-1; TRBD2 matches 8 bases. This CDR3 is built from 16 residues. Germline V gene lookup returns CDR1 KGHSH and CDR2 LQKENI. V trimming: 0 bases; J trimming: 3 bases; junction bases outside the gene matches: 4. This chain's CDR3 is CASSPPVRGVYNEQFF. The CDR3 region has the DNA TGTGCCAGCTCACCACCCGTGCGGGGGGTCTACAATGAGCAGTTCTTC.

This clone was observed a single time. The chain carries TRBV7-9 and TRBJ2-3, with 7 bases matching TRBD1. V was pared by 5 bases and J by 1 base, with 6 bases of the junction left unmatched. This CDR3 has 15 amino acids. Germline CDR1 and CDR2: SEHNR and FQNEAQ (reference sequence). CDR3 in amino acids: CASSQTGARTDTQYF. DNA of the CDR3: TGTGCCAGCAGCCAAACAGGGGCCCGCACAGATACGCAGTATTTT.

The rearrangement joins TRBV6-5 to TRBJ1-6; D remains unclear. The CDR3 is 13 amino acids. Germline CDR1 and CDR2: MNHEY and SVGAGI. V was trimmed by 11 bases and J by 7 bases, leaving 15 bases between them. In DNA, the CDR3 is TGTGCCGCCTCGGGGTTCCCCAATTCACCCCTCCACTTT. This codes for CAASGFPNSPLHF.

The table lists this clone with a few counts. The chain employs TRBV27 and TRBJ1-5; TRBD1 is a possible D gene (6 bases). Per germline, CDR1 MNHEY and CDR2 SMNVEV (reference sequence). The CDR3 runs to 19 residues. V dropped 5 bases and J dropped 2 bases, with 25 bases sitting between them. This CDR3 reads CASSQLGGTAYVGNQPQHF. CDR3 nucleotides: TGTGCCAGCAGTCAACTAGGGGGAACAGCCTATGTGGGCAATCAGCCCCAGCATTTT.

This clone was detected a few times. The V call is TRBV6-5, the J call TRBJ2-1, with 7 positions matching TRBD1. This CDR3 is 15 amino acids long. After removal of 2 bases from V and 4 bases from J, the junction contained 5 bases not matched to a gene. Germline assignment: CDR1 MNHEY and CDR2 SVGAGI. DNA for the CDR3: TGTGCCAGCAGTTACAGGGGGCCTCCTTACAATGAGCAGTTCTTC. Amino acid sequence: CASSYRGPPYNEQFF.

The chain has TRBV5-1 and TRBJ2-2; TRBD1 aligns across 7 bases. V shed 4 bases, J shed 0 bases, and the junction held 6 bases outside the gene matches. The CDR3 has 16 amino acids. The V gene's germline CDR1 is SGHRS and CDR2 YFSETQ. CDR3 in amino acids: CASSPRDSANTGELFF. Written as DNA, the CDR3 is TGCGCCAGCAGCCCCCGGGACAGCGCGAACACCGGGGAGCTGTTTTTT.

The chain has TRBV30 and TRBJ1-1; maybe TRBD1 (6 bases). V lost 3 bases and J lost 5, with 16 bases in between. The CDR3 has 14 amino acids. Germline V gives CDR1 GTSNPN, CDR2 SVGIG (reference sequence). The CDR3 nucleotides are TGTGCCTGGAGGGGGGGGCCGGCGGGGACTGAAGCTTTCTTT. This codes for CAWRGGPAGTEAFF.

The chain recombines TRBV5-1 with TRBJ2-1; D unresolved. This CDR3 is 18 amino acids long. The V gene lost 2 bases and the J gene lost 0 bases, with 18 bases spanning the gap. Germline CDR1 is SGHRS and CDR2 is YFSETQ. The CDR3 DNA follows: TGCGCCAGCAGCTTTTTAGTCGTGTACGAGAGCTCCTACAATGAGCAGTTCTTC. Its protein is CASSFLVVYESSYNEQFF.

The chain couples TRBV12-5 to TRBJ1-2, with 8 positions matching TRBD1. There are 13 residues in the CDR3. J gave up 6 bases and V 5 bases, and 5 bases lay outside the gene matches. CDR1 is LGHNT and CDR2 is FRNRAP in the germline V gene. CDR3 coding DNA: TGTGCTAGTGGTACCGACAGGGGTGATGGCTACACCTTC. The encoded protein is CASGTDRGDGYTF.

The chain links TRBV6-7 to TRBJ2-6, with D uncertain. TRBV6-7 is sorted into the ORF group, with uncertain function. V lost 2 bases, J lost 1 base, and 12 bases lay in between. The CDR3 is made up of 17 amino acids. The chain's CDR3 is CASSYPRTGSGANVLTF. As DNA, the CDR3 is TGTGCCAGCAGTTACCCGCGAACCGGGTCTGGGGCCAACGTCCTGACTTTC.

This clone was recorded only once. The rearrangement uses TRBV28 and TRBJ2-7; 7 nucleotides line up with TRBD1. The ends lost 10 bases at V and 3 bases at J; junction bases unmatched: 3. CDR3 length equals 11 residues. CDR1 is MDHEN and CDR2 is SYDVKM in the germline V gene. The CDR3 spells CATTGNYEQYF. DNA of the CDR3: TGTGCCACGACAGGGAACTACGAGCAGTACTTC. Drawing the rest from reference TRBV28 and TRBJ2-7, the complete variable domain is DVKVTQSSRYLVKRTGEKVFLECVQDMDHENMFWYRQDPGLGLRLIYFSYDVKMKEKGDIPEGYSVSREKKERFSLILESASTNQTSMYLCATTGNYEQYFGPGTRLTVT.

The chain couples TRBV6-5 to TRBJ1-6; D gene ambiguous. The CDR3 runs 14 residues. Germline V gives CDR1 MNHEY, CDR2 SVGAGI. Trimming removed 7 bases from V and 0 bases from J, with 7 bases in between. The CDR3, as DNA: TGTGCCAGCACGTCCCTCTCCTATAATTCACCCCTCCACTTT. As protein: CASTSLSYNSPLHF.

The sample holds a few counts of this clone. V gene TRBV7-9 combines with J gene TRBJ2-7, with unresolved D. Germline assignment: CDR1 SEHNR and CDR2 FQNEAQ (reference sequence). V lost 5 bases to trimming and J lost 1 base, with 12 bases between them. This CDR3 region has 14 residues. The CDR3 loop is CASSPRNNSYEQYF. The DNA for the CDR3 is TGTGCCAGCAGCCCGCGGAACAATTCCTACGAGCAGTACTTC.

This chain uses TRBV4-1 with TRBJ2-3; 7 positions match TRBD1. In germline, CDR1 is MGHRA, CDR2 YSYEKL. V shed 2 bases, J shed 0 bases, and the junction held 5 bases outside the gene matches. CDR3 length: 16 residues. The CDR3 spells CASSQLQGFSTDTQYF. CDR3 DNA: TGCGCCAGCAGCCAACTACAGGGGTTTAGCACAGATACGCAGTATTTT.

The chain is built from TRBV4-1 and TRBJ2-1; 9 nucleotides agree with TRBD1. V lost 4 bases, J lost 2 bases, and 3 bases stayed unmatched. CDR1 and CDR2 from the germline V gene are MGHRA and YSYEKL. This CDR3 contains 15 residues. CDR3 amino acids: CASSRGQGAYNEQFF. The CDR3, as DNA: TGCGCCAGCAGCCGGGGACAGGGCGCCTACAATGAGCAGTTCTTC.

The chain links TRBV28 to TRBJ2-3, with 9 bases that match TRBD2. The V gene's germline CDR1 is MDHEN and CDR2 SYDVKM. This CDR3 region has 16 residues. V shed 4 bases and J 5 bases; nucleotides not matched to a gene: 10. This CDR3 reads CASSSPRREGVDTQYF. The CDR3 DNA follows: TGTGCCAGCAGTTCCCCTAGGCGGGAGGGCGTAGATACGCAGTATTTT.

The chain uses TRBV28 and TRBJ2-3; 9 nucleotides agree with TRBD2. This CDR3 spans 17 amino acids. Germline CDR1 and CDR2: MDHEN and SYDVKM. V shed 3 bases and J 6 bases; nucleotides not matched to a gene: 13. The CDR3 region is CASSFWRGGRGGDTQYF. The CDR3 DNA reads TGTGCCAGCAGTTTTTGGCGGGGGGGCCGGGGCGGGGATACGCAGTATTTT. Filled out from reference TRBV28 and TRBJ2-3, the complete variable domain reads DVKVTQSSRYLVKRTGEKVFLECVQDMDHENMFWYRQDPGLGLRLIYFSYDVKMKEKGDIPEGYSVSREKKERFSLILESASTNQTSMYLCASSFWRGGRGGDTQYFGPGTRLTVL.

V is TRBV9 and J is TRBJ1-2, with D perhaps TRBD1 (6 bases). The V end lost 3 bases, the J end lost 5 bases, and 11 bases lay between the germline ends. Per the germline V gene, CDR1 is SGDLS and CDR2 is YYNGEE. CDR3 length: 13 residues. The CDR3 DNA sequence: TGTGCCAGCAGCGATAGGACAGATTATGGCTACACCTTC. Amino acid sequence: CASSDRTDYGYTF.

The chain uses TRBV7-9 and TRBJ2-1, with a weak D call TRBD2 (6 bases). The germline V gene has CDR1 SEHNR and CDR2 FQNEAQ (reference sequence). The CDR3 runs to 16 residues. The V gene lost 5 bases and the J gene lost 8 bases, with 22 bases spanning the gap. The DNA of the CDR3 is TGTGCCAGCAGCCCAAATCAGGCTAGCGCGTGGGATGAGCAGTTCTTC. Protein: CASSPNQASAWDEQFF.

This clone appeared a few times. The chain recombines TRBV7-6 with TRBJ2-2; maybe TRBD1 (5 bases). Per germline, CDR1 SGHVS and CDR2 FNYEAQ. Trimming took 5 bases from V and 0 from J, leaving 13 bases between them. The CDR3 length is 16 residues. The CDR3 protein is CASSRRGISNTGELFF. CDR3 coding DNA: TGTGCCAGCAGCCGAAGGGGTATTTCGAACACCGGGGAGCTGTTTTTT.

This chain connects TRBV10-1 to TRBJ2-7; TRBD2 agrees at 8 bases. Trimming removed 6 bases from V and 11 bases from J; junction bases left unmatched: 9. CDR1 WNHNN and CDR2 SYGVQD come from the germline V gene (reference sequence). The CDR3 is 12 amino acids. The CDR3 region is CASSPGGRTKYF. The DNA for the CDR3 is TGCGCCAGCAGCCCGGGAGGGAGGACAAAGTACTTC.

The chain is built from TRBV9 and TRBJ2-2; 7 bases are shared with TRBD1. The CDR3 spans 16 residues. The V gene end was trimmed by 3 bases and the J gene end by 7 bases; junction bases not matched to a gene: 12. Germline loops: CDR1 SGDLS, CDR2 YYNGEE. CDR3 amino acids: CASSAAPSGGVGELFF. DNA for the CDR3: TGTGCCAGCAGCGCGGCCCCCTCAGGGGGAGTCGGGGAGCTGTTTTTT.

V and J are TRBV28 and TRBJ1-2, with D tentatively TRBD1 (5 bases). V was cut by 11 bases and J by 7 bases, with 14 bases left in between. The germline V gene has CDR1 MDHEN and CDR2 SYDVKM. The CDR3 contains 11 residues. Written as DNA, the CDR3 is TGTGCCCTACGGGGGACCTTTGGCTACACCTTC. This codes for CALRGTFGYTF.

This chain connects TRBV6-5 to TRBJ2-5; the match to TRBD1 covers 7 bases. The last part of the DNA fits TRBJ2-7 better; the J call may be wrong. The CDR3 loop spans 13 amino acids. Germline values: CDR1 MNHEY, CDR2 SVGAGI. The CDR3 DNA follows: TGTGCCAGCAGACGGGACAGACCCTCCGAGCAGTACTTC. This codes for CASRRDRPSEQYF.

The chain couples TRBV30 to TRBJ1-2, with TRBD1 as a possible D gene (5 bases). Between the trimmed V and J ends, which lost 7 bases and 8 bases, there was a span of 14 bases. The length of the CDR3 is 11 residues. Germline assignment: CDR1 GTSNPN and CDR2 SVGIG (reference sequence). In DNA, the CDR3 is TGTGCCTATAGCCCGGGGGTGGGCTACACCTTC. It specifies CAYSPGVGYTF.

The V and J genes are TRBV4-2 and TRBJ2-3; 11 bases fit TRBD2. This CDR3 is 15 amino acids long. The V segment lost 2 bases and the J segment 4 bases; nucleotides outside the gene matches: 2. Germline CDR1 LGHNA, CDR2 YNFKEQ. Here the CDR3 DNA reads TGTGCCAGCAGCCAAACTAGCGGGGGTGCAGATACGCAGTATTTT. It is translated as CASSQTSGGADTQYF.

V is TRBV29-1 and J is TRBJ2-2; D possibly corresponds to TRBD2 (5 bases). The CDR3 contains 14 residues. CDR1 is SQVTM, CDR2 ANQGSEA, per germline. Trimming left V 6 bases short and J 1 base short, with 12 bases between. DNA of the CDR3: TGCAGCGTCAGGACTCTCTGGAACACCGGGGAGCTGTTTTTT. Translating gives CSVRTLWNTGELFF.